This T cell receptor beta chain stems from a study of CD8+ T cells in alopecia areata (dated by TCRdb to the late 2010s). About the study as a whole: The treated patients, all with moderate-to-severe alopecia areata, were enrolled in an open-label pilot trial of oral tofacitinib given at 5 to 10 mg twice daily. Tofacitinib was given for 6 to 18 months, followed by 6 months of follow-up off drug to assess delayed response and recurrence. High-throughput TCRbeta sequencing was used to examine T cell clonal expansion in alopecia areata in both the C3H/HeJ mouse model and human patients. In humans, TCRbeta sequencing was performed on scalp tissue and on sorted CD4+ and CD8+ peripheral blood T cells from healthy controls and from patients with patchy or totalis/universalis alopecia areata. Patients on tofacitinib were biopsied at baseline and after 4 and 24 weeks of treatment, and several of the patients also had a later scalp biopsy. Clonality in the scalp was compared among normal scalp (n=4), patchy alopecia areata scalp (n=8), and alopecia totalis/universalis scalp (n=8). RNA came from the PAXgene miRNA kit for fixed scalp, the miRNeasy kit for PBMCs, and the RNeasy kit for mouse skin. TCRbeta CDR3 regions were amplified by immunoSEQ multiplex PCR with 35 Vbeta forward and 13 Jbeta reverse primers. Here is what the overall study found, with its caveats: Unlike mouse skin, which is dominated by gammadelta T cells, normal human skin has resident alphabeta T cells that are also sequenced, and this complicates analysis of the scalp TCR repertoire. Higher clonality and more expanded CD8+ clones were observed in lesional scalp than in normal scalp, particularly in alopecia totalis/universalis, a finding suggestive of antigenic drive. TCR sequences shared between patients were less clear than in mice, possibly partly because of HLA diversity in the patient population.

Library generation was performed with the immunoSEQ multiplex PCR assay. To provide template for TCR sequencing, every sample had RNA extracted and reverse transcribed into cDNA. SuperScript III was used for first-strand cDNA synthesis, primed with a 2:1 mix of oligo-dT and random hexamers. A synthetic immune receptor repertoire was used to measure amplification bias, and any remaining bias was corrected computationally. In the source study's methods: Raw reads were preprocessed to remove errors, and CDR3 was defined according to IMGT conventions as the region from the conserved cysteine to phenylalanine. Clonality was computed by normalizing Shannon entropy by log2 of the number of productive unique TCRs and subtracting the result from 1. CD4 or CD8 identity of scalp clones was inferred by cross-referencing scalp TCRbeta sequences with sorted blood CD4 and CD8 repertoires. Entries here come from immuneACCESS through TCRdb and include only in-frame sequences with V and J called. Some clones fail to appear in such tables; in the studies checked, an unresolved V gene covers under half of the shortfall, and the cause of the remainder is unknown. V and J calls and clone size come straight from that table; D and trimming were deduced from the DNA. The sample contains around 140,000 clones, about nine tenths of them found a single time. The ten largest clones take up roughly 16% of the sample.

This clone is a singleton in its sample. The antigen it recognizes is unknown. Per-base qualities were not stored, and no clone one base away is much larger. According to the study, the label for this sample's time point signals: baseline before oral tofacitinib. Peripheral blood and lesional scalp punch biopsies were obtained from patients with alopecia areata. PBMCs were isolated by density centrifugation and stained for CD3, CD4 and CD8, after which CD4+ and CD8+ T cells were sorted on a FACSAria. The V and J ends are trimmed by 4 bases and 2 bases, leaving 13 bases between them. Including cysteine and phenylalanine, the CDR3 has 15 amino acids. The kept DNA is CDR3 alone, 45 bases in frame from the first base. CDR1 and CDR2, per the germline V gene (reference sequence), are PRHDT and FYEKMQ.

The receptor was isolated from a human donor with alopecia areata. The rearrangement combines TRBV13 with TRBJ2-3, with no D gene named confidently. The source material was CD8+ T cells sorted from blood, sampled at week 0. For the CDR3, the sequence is CASSSTAEATDTQYF. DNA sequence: TGTGCCAGCAGCTCTACCGCCGAGGCCACAGATACGCAGTATTTT. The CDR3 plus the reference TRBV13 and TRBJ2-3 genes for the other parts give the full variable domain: AAGVIQSPRHLIKEKRETATLKCYPIPRHDTVYWYQQGPGQDPQFLISFYEKMQSDKGSIPDRFSAQQFSDYHSELNMSSLELGDSALYFCASSSTAEATDTQYFGPGTRLTVL.